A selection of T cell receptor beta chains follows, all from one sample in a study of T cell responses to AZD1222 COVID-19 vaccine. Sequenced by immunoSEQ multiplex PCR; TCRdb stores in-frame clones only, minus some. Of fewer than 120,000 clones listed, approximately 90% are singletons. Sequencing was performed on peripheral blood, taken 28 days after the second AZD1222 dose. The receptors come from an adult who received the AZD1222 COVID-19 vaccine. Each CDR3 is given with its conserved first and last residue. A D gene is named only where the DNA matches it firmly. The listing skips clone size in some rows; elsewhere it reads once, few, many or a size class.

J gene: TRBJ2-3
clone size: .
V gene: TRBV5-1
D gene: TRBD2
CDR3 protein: CASSYLLARDTQYF
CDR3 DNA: TGCGCCAGCAGCTACTTACTAGCGAGGGATACGCAGTATTTT

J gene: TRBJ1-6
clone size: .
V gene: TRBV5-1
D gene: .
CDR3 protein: CASSLGPDENSPLHF
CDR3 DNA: TGCGCCAGCAGCCTGGGACCGGACGAGAATTCACCCCTCCACTTT

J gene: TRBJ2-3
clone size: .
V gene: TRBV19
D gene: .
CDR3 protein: CASSIGQDPTDTQYF
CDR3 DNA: TGTGCCAGTAGTATCGGGCAGGACCCCACAGATACGCAGTATTTT

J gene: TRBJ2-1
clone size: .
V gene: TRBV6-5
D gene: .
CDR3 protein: CASKYYNEQFF
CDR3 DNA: TGTGCCAGCAAATATTACAATGAGCAGTTCTTC

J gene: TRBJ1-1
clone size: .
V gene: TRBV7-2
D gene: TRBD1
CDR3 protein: CASSFTRGTEAFF
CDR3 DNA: TGTGCCAGCAGCTTCACCAGGGGGACGGAAGCTTTCTTT

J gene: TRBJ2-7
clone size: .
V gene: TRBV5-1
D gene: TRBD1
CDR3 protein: CASSFGTDYEQYF
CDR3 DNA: TGCGCCAGCAGCTTCGGGACAGACTACGAGCAGTACTTC

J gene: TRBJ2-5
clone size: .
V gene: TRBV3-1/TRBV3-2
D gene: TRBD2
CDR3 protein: CASSQFLAGTSETQYF
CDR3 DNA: TGTGCCAGCAGCCAATTTCTAGCGGGAACGAGCGAGACCCAGTACTTC

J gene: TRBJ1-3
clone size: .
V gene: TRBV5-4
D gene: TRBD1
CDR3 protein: CASSVDRVAGNTIYF
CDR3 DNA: TGTGCCAGCAGCGTGGACAGGGTGGCTGGAAACACCATATATTTT

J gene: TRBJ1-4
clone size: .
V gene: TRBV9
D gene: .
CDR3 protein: CASSANRDTNEKLFF
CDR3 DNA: TGTGCCAGCAGCGCAAACAGGGATACTAATGAAAAACTGTTTTTT

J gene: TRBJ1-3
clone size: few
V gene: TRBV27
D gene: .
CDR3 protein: CASIEGPRNTIYF
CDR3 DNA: TGTGCCAGCATCGAGGGGCCGAGGAACACCATATATTTT

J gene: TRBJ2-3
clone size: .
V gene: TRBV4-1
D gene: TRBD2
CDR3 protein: CASSQRLAGSTDTQYF
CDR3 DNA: TGCGCCAGCAGCCAAAGACTAGCGGGATCCACAGATACGCAGTATTTT

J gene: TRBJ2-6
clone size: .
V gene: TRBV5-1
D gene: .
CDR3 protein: CASSSGHLISGANVLTF
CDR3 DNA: TGCGCCAGCAGCTCGGGACACCTTATCTCTGGGGCCAACGTCCTGACTTTC

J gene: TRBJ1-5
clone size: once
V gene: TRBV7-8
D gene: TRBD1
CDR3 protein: CASSFPGGADQPQHF
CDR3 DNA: TGTGCCAGCAGCTTCCCAGGGGGCGCCGATCAGCCCCAGCATTTT

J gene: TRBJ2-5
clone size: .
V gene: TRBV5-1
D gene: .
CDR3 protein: CASQLYSEGTQETQYF
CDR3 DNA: TGCGCCAGCCAACTCTATAGCGAGGGAACCCAAGAGACCCAGTACTTC

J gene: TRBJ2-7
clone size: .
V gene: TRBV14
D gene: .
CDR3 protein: CASSSLLGAYEQYF
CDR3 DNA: TGTGCCAGCAGTTCCCTCCTCGGGGCCTACGAGCAGTACTTC

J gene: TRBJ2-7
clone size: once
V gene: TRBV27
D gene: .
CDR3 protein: CASSPRRDAYEQYF
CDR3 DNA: TGTGCCAGCAGTCCCCGTCGCGACGCCTACGAGCAGTACTTC

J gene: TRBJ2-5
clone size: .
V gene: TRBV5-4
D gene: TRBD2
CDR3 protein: CASSFRAGGETQYF
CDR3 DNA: TGTGCCAGCAGCTTCCGAGCGGGGGGGGAGACCCAGTACTTC

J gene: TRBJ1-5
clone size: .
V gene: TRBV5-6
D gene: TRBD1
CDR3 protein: CASSRRTGTYRESNQPQHF
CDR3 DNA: TGTGCCAGCAGCAGACGGACAGGGACTTATAGGGAAAGCAATCAGCCCCAGCATTTT

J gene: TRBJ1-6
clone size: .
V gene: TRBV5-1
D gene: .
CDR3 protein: CASSKPFDSGLSPLHF
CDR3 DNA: TGCGCCAGCAGCAAACCATTTGACAGCGGACTTTCACCCCTCCACTTT

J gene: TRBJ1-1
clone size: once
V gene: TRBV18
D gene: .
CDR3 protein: CASSPIHEIRAEAFF
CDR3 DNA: TGTGCCAGCTCACCGATACACGAAATCCGCGCTGAAGCTTTCTTT

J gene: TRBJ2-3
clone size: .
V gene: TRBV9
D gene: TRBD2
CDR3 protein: CASSGQTSDHPQSTDTQYF
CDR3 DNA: TGTGCCAGCAGCGGCCAGACTAGCGATCACCCCCAAAGCACAGATACGCAGTATTTT

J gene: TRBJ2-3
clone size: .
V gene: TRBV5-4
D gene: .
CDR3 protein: CASRPTGEADTQYF
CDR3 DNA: TGTGCCAGCAGACCCACAGGGGAGGCAGATACGCAGTATTTT

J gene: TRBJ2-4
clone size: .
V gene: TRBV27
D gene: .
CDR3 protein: CASSLTLGQLNIQYF
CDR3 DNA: TGTGCCAGCAGTTTGACCCTTGGACAGTTAAACATTCAGTACTTC

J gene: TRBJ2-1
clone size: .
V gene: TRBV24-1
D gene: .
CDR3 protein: CATSDGAFSSYNEQFF
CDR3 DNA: TGTGCCACCAGTGATGGGGCCTTTAGCTCCTACAATGAGCAGTTCTTC

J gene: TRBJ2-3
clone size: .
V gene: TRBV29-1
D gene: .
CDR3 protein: CSVGWGSDADTQYF
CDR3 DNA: TGCAGCGTTGGATGGGGTAGCGATGCAGATACGCAGTATTTT

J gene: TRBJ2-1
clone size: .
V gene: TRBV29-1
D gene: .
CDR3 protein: CSVLRNEQFF
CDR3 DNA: TGCAGCGTTCTACGTAATGAGCAGTTCTTC

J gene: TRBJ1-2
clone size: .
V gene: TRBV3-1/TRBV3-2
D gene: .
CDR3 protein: CASSQILYGYTF
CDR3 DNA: TGTGCCAGCAGCCAAATCCTCTATGGCTACACCTTC

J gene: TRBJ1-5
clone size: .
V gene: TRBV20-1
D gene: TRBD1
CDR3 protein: CSASNPGTVHSNQPQHF
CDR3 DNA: TGCAGTGCTAGTAACCCCGGGACAGTCCATAGCAATCAGCCCCAGCATTTT

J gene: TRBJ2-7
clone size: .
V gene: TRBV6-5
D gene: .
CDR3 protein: CASSLQAYEQYF
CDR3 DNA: TGTGCCAGCAGCTTACAAGCCTACGAGCAGTACTTC

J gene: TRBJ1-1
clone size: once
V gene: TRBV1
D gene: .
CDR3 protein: CTSSQRGSEAFF
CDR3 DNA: TGCACCAGCAGCCAGAGGGGAAGTGAAGCTTTCTTT

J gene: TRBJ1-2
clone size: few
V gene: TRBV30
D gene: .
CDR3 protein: CAWNTIILRKANYGYTF
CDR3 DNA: TGTGCCTGGAACACCATCATACTCCGAAAAGCTAACTATGGCTACACCTTC

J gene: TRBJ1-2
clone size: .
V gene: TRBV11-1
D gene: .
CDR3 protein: CASSHTGNGYTF
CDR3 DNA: TGTGCCAGCAGTCACACAGGGAATGGCTACACCTTC

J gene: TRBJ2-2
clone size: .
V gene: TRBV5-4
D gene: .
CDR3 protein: CASSLGGNRGPFTGELFF
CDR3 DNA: TGTGCCAGCAGCCTGGGGGGGAATAGGGGGCCGTTCACCGGGGAGCTGTTTTTT

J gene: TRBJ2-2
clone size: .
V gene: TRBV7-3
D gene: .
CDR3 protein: CASSLHQGAGELFF
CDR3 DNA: TGTGCCAGCAGCTTACACCAGGGTGCCGGGGAGCTGTTTTTT

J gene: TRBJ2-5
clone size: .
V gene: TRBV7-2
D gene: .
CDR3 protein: CASSFPVSDTETQYF
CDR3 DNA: TGTGCCAGCAGCTTTCCCGTTAGCGACACCGAGACCCAGTACTTC